This T cell receptor (beta chain) is from a study of T cell responses to AZD1222 COVID-19 vaccine. This clone was seen a few times. Its antigen is not identified. Only in-frame clones appear in the TCRdb table, and some are missing; sequencing was by immunoSEQ multiplex PCR. Counted here are 45,000 to 70,000 clones, around 92% occurring once; the ten biggest clones make up about 14%. General study results and limits: It was only after the peak T cell response that any repertoires were sampled. The sample set comprised mostly white British donors with more females, and clonal diversity was possibly underestimated. Recipients of AZD1222 seropositive at baseline numbered only 6 or 7. Reports say nearly half of spike-specific TCRs go after unmutated variant regions.

The sequence was obtained from an adult who received the AZD1222 COVID-19 vaccine. The sample consisted of peripheral blood, taken 28 days after the second AZD1222 dose.

The CDR3 region has the DNA TGTGCCAGCAGCTTCCCAGGGGGGCCGTCTGGAAACACCATATATTTT. Translating it yields CASSFPGGPSGNTIYF. The chain links TRBV11-2 to TRBJ1-3; 7 positions match TRBD1. Trimming at V came to 3 bases and at J to 1 base, leaving 6 bases not matched to a gene. CDR3 length: 16 residues. Germline V gives CDR1 SGHAT, CDR2 FQNNGV.